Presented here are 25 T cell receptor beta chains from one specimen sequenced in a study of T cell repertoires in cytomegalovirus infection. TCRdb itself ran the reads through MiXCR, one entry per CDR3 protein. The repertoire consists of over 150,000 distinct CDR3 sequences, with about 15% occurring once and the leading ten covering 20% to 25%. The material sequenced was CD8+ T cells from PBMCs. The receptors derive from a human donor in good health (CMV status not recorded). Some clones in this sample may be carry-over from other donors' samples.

CDR3: CASSSSPSGTVNYEQFF. In DNA form, the CDR3 reads TGTGCCAGCAGCTCCTCCCCCTCCGGGACAGTAAATTATGAGCAGTTCTTC. The chain carries TRBV7-6 and TRBJ2-1; 7 nucleotides align to TRBD1. Germline V CDR1 and CDR2: SGHVS, FNYEAQ. The length of the CDR3 is 17 residues. Germline trimming cut 4 bases from V and 8 bases from J; bases unmatched to any gene: 17.

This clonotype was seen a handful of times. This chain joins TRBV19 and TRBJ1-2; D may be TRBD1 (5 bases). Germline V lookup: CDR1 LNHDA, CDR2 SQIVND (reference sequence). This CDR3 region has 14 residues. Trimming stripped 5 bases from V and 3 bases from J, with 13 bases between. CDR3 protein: CASSLGTVDYGYTF. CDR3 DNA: TGTGCCAGTAGTCTTGGGACGGTGGACTATGGCTACACCTTC. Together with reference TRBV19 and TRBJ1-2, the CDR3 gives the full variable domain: DGGITQSPKYLFRKEGQNVTLSCEQNLNHDAMYWYRQDPGQGLRLIYYSQIVNDFQKGDIAEGYSVSREKKESFPLTVTSAQKNPTAFYLCASSLGTVDYGYTFGSGTRLTVV.

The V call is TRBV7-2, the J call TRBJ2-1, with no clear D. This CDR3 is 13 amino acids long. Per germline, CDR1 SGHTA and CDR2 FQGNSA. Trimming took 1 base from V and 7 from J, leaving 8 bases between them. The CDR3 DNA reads TGTGCCAGCAGCTTAGTATTCGGGAATGAGCAGTTCTTC. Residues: CASSLVFGNEQFF.

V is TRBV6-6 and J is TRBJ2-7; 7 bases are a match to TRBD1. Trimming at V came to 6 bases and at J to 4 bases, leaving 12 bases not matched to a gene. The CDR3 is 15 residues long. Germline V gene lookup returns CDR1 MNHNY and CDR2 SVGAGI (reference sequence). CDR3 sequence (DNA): TGTGCCAGCAGGGCCGGGCAGGGGGTAAGGTACGAGCAGTACTTC. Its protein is CASRAGQGVRYEQYF.

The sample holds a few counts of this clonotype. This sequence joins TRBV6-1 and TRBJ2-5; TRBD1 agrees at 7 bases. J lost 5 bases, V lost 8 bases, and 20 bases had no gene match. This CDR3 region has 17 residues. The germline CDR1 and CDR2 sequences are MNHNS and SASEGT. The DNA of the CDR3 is TGTGCCAGCCCAAAACGCCGACAGGGCTTAGGTGACGAGACCCAGTACTTC. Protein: CASPKRRQGLGDETQYF.

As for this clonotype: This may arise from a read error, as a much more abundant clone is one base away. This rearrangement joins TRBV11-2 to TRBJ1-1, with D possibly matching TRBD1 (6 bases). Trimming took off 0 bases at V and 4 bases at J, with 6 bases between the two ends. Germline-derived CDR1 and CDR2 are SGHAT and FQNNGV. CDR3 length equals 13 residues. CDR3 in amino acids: CASSLEGGTEAFF. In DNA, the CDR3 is TGTGCCAGCAGCTTAGAAGGGGGCACTGAAGCTTTCTTT.

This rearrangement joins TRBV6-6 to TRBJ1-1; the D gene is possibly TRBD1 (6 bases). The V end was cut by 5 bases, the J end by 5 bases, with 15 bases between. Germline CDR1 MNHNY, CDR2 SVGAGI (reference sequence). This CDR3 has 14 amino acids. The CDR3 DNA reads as TGTGCCAGCAGTCCCCACAGGGCTGAAACTGAAGCTTTCTTT. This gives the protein CASSPHRAETEAFF.

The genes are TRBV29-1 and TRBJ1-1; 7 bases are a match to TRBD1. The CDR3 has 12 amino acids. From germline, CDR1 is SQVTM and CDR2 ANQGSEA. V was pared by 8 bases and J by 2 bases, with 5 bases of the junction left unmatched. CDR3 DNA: TGCAGCTCGCGGGACAGTAACACTGAAGCTTTCTTT. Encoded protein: CSSRDSNTEAFF.

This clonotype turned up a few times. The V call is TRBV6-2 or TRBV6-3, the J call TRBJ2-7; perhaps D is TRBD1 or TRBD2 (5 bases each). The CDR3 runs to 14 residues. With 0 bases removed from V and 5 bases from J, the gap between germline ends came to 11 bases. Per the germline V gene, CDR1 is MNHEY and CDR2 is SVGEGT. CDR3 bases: TGTGCCAGCAGTTACTCGATTAGAGGGGACGAGCAGTACTTC. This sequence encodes CASSYSIRGDEQYF.

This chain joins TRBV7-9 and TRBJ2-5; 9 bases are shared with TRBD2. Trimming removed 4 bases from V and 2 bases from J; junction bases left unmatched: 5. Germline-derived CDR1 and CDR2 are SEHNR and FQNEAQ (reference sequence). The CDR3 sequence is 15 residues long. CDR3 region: CASSSVLAGQETQYF. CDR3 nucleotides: TGTGCCAGCAGCTCCGTGCTAGCGGGGCAAGAGACCCAGTACTTC.

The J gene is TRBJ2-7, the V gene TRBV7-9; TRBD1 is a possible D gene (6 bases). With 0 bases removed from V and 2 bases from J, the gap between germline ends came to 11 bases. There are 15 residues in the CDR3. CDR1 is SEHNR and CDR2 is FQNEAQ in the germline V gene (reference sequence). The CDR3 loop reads CASSLASQGTYEQYF. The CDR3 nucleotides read TGTGCCAGCAGCTTAGCTTCCCAGGGGACCTACGAGCAGTACTTC.

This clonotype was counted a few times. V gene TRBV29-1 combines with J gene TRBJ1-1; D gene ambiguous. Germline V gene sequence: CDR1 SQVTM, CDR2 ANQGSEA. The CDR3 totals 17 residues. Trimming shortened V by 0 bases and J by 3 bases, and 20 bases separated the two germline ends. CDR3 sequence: CSVEDRGRRVLDTEAFF. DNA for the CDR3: TGCAGCGTTGAAGATCGTGGTAGGAGGGTCTTGGACACTGAAGCTTTCTTT.

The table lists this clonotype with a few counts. CDR3 bases: TGCAGCGTTGAAGATAAAATATCTGGGGCCAACGTCCTGACTTTC. Translation gives CSVEDKISGANVLTF. This chain links TRBV29-1 with TRBJ2-6; D gene ambiguous. With 0 bases removed from V and 1 base from J, the gap between germline ends came to 7 bases. Germline V gene lookup returns CDR1 SQVTM and CDR2 ANQGSEA. The CDR3 has 15 residues.

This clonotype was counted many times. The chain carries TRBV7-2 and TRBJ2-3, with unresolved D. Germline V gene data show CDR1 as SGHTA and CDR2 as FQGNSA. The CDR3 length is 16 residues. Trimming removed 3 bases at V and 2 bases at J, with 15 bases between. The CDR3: CASSFRHPSSTDTQYF. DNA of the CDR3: TGTGCCAGCAGCTTCCGACACCCGTCTTCCACAGATACGCAGTATTTT.

Here the CDR3 reads CASSPSWDRPQETQYF. The CDR3 DNA reads as TGTGCCAGCAGCCCATCATGGGACAGGCCGCAAGAGACCCAGTACTTC. The rearrangement links TRBV7-2 to TRBJ2-5; 8 bases fit TRBD1. V lost 5 bases, J lost 2 bases, and 10 bases stayed unmatched. The CDR3 contains 16 residues. CDR1 and CDR2 from the germline V gene are SGHTA and FQGNSA. The full variable domain, with the rest looked up from reference TRBV7-2 and TRBJ2-5, is GAGVSQSPSNKVTEKGKDVELRCDPISGHTALYWYRQSLGQGLEFLIYFQGNSAPDKSGLPSDRFSAERTGGSVSTLTIQRTQQEDSAVYLCASSPSWDRPQETQYFGPGTRLLVL.

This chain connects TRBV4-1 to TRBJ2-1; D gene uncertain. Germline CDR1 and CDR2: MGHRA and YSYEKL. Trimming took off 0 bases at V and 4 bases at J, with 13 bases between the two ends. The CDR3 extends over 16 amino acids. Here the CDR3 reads CASSQEIGDIYNEQFF. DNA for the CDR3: TGCGCCAGCAGCCAAGAAATAGGTGACATTTACAATGAGCAGTTCTTC.

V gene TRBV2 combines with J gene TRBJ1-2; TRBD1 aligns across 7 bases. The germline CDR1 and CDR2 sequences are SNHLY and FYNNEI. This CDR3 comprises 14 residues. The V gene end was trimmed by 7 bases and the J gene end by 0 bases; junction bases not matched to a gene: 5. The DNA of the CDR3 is TGTGCCAGCACCGGACAGGTTCCTAACTATGGCTACACCTTC. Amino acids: CASTGQVPNYGYTF.

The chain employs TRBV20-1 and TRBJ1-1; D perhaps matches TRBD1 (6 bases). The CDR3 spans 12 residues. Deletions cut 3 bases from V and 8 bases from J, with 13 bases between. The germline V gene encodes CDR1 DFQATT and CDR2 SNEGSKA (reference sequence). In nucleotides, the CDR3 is TGCAGTGCTAGGGGGGGGCGTCCCGAAGCTTTCTTT. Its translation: CSARGGRPEAFF.

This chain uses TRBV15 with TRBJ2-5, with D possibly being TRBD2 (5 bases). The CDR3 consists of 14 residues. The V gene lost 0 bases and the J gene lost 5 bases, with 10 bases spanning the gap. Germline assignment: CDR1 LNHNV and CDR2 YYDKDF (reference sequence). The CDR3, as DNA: TGTGCCACCAGCAGAGATCGAGGGATCGAGACCCAGTACTTC. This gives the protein CATSRDRGIETQYF.

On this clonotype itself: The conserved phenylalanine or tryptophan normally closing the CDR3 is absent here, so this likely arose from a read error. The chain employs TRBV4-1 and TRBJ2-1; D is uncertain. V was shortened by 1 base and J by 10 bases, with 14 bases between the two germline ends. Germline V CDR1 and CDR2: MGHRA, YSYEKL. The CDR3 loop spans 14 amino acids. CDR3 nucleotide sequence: TGCGCCAGCAGCCAAGCGGCCCACGGACGGGAGCAGTTCCTC. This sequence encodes CASSQAAHGREQFL.

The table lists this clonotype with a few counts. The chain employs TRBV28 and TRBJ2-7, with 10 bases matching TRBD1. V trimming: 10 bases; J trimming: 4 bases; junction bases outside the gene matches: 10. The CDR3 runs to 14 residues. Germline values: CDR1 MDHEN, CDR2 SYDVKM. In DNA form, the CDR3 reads TGTGCCACGGAGGGGACAGGGGTAATATACGAGCAGTACTTC. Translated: CATEGTGVIYEQYF.

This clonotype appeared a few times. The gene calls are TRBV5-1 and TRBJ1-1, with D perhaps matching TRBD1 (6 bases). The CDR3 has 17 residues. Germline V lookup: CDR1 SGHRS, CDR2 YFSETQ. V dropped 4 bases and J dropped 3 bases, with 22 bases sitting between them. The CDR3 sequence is CASSTGTGGPWYTEAFF. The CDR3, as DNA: TGCGCCAGCAGCACCGGGACGGGGGGCCCATGGTACACTGAAGCTTTCTTT.

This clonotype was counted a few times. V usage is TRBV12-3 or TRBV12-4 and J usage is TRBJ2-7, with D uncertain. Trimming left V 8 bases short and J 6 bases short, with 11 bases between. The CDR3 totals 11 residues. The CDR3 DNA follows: TGTGCCAGCGGACCGTTGGGCGAGCAGTACTTC. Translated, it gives CASGPLGEQYF.

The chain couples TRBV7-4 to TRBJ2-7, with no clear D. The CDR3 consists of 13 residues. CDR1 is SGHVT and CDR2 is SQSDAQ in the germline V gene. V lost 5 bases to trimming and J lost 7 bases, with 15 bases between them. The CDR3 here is CASSPVGREEQYF. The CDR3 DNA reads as TGTGCCAGCAGCCCCGTAGGACGAGAAGAGCAGTACTTC.

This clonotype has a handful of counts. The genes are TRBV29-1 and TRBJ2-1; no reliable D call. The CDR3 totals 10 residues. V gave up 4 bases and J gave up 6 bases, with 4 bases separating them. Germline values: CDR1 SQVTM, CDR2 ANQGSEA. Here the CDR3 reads CSVVGNEQFF. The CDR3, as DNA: TGCAGCGTTGTCGGCAATGAGCAGTTCTTC.